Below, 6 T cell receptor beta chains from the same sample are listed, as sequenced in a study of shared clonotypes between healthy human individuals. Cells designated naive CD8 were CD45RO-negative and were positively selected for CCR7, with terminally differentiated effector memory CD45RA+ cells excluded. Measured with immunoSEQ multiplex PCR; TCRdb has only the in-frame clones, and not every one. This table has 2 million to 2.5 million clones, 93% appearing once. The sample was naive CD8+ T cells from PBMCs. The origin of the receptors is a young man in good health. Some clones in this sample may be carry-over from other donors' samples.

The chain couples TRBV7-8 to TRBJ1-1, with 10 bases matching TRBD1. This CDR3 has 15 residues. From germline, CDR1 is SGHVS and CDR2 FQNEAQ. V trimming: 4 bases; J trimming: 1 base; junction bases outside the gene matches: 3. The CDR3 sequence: CASSSDRGRNTEAFF. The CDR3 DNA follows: TGTGCCAGCAGCTCGGACAGGGGGAGGAACACTGAAGCTTTCTTT.

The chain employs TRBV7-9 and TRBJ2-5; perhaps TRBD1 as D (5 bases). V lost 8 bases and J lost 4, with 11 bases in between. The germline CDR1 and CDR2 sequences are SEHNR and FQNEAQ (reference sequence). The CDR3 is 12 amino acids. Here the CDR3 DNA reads TGTGCCAGCCAGGGCCGCGGAGAGACCCAGTACTTC. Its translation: CASQGRGETQYF.

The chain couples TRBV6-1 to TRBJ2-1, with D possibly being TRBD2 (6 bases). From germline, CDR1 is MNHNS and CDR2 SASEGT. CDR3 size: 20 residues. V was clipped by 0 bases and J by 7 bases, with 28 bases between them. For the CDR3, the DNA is TGTGCCAGCAGTGAAGCGCTTCCGGGAACTAGCTCGTTGAGGGGTAATGAGCAGTTCTTC. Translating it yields CASSEALPGTSSLRGNEQFF.

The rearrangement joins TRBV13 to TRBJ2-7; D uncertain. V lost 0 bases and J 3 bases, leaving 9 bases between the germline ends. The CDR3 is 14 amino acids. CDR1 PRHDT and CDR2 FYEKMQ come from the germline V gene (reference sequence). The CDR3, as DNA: TGTGCCAGCAGCTTAGGATCCCGAAACTACGAGCAGTACTTC. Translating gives CASSLGSRNYEQYF.

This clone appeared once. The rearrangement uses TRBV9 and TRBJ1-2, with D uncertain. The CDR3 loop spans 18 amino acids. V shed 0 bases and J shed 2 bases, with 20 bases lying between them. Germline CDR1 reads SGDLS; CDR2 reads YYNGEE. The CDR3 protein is CASSVESHPRAANYGYTF. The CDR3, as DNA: TGTGCCAGCAGCGTAGAGTCACATCCTCGGGCAGCCAACTATGGCTACACCTTC.

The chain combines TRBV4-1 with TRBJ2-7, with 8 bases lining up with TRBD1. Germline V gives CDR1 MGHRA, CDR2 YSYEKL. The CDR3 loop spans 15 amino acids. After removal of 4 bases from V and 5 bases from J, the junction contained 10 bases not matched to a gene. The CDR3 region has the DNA TGCGCCAGCAGCCTGGCGACAGGGGAGCTCCACGAGCAGTACTTC. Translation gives CASSLATGELHEQYF.